The present T cell receptor beta chain was sequenced within a study of vaccination and CD4 T cells after COVID-19. Regarding this clonotype: The target antigen is unknown.

The Oncomine TCR Beta short-read assay was what sequenced the DNA obtained from cultured CD4+ T cells. MiXCR, applied by TCRdb to the PCR reads, yields one record per CDR3 protein. The sample includes more than 15,000 distinct CDR3 sequences, roughly half seen only once; the top ten take around 10%. V was pared by 3 bases and J by 0 bases, with 22 bases between. CDR1 is SGHDN, CDR2 FVKESK, per germline. The CDR3 has 19 residues. Treatment defined: roughly 10-day PBMC culture with coronavirus spike peptide pools or control peptides (ViraFEST assay). The genes are TRBV14 and TRBJ2-3; possibly TRBD1 or TRBD2 for D (6 bases each). The sequencing sample was made of CD4+ T cells from blood, cultured in vitro. The receptor was derived from a human donor who had recovered from COVID-19. This CDR3 reads CASSQGLEGVRLSTDTQYF. CDR3 coding DNA: TGTGCCAGCAGCCAGGGGTTGGAGGGGGTCCGACTTAGCACAGATACGCAGTATTTT.